What follows are 22 T cell receptor beta chains derived from one specimen sequenced in a study of long-term antiretroviral therapy in people with HIV. At the survey level, the v3.0 immunoSEQ assay was run. Here immunoSEQ multiplex PCR was the method, and the copy in TCRdb shows in-frame clones only, minus some. Of around 40,000 clones in the sample, approximately 86% were seen once. Material: unsorted PBMCs, obtained just before starting antiretroviral therapy. These receptor sequences come from a woman between 18 and 29 years old with HIV.

The chain couples TRBV7-9 to TRBJ2-3; TRBD1 agrees at 8 bases. Per germline, CDR1 SEHNR and CDR2 FQNEAQ (reference sequence). With V trimmed by 5 bases and J by 5 bases, 12 bases remained unmatched. The CDR3 has 16 amino acids. The CDR3 DNA follows: TGTGCCAGCAGCCCTAGTAGGACAGGGAGATTAGATACGCAGTATTTT. Its translation is CASSPSRTGRLDTQYF. The full variable domain, rest sourced from reference TRBV7-9 and TRBJ2-3, is DTGVSQNPRHKITKRGQNVTFRCDPISEHNRLYWYRQTLGQGPEFLTYFQNEAQLEKSRLLSDRFSAERPKGSFSTLEIQRTEQGDSAMYLCASSPSRTGRLDTQYFGPGTRLTVL.

The chain joins TRBV6-5 to TRBJ2-1, with 8 bases fitting TRBD1. The V gene's germline CDR1 is MNHEY and CDR2 SVGAGI. The CDR3 contains 14 residues. Trimming at V came to 4 bases and at J to 3 bases, leaving 2 bases not matched to a gene. The CDR3 is CASSWDRNYNEQFF. The CDR3 DNA follows: TGTGCCAGCAGTTGGGACAGGAACTACAATGAGCAGTTCTTC.

This clone was counted once. V and J are TRBV7-2 and TRBJ1-5; D is undetermined. The CDR3 has 11 residues. The germline V gene encodes CDR1 SGHTA and CDR2 FQGNSA. The germline V and J ends were trimmed by 5 bases and 9 bases, with 8 bases remaining between them. CDR3 bases: TGTGCCAGCAGCCAACTAGGGCCCCAGCATTTT. Its protein product is CASSQLGPQHF.

The CDR3, as DNA: TGTGCCAGCAGCTATACCGGGTCCTACGAGCAGTACTTC. Its protein product is CASSYTGSYEQYF. The chain couples TRBV5-4 to TRBJ2-7; D is undetermined. There are 13 residues in the CDR3. V lost 3 bases, J lost 1 base, and 8 bases lay in between. Looked up from germline, CDR1 is SGHNT and CDR2 is YYREEE (reference sequence).

This clone has a single count. The gene calls are TRBV27 and TRBJ2-7; D unresolved. Trimming stripped 5 bases from V and 2 bases from J, with 10 bases between. Germline CDR1 is MNHEY and CDR2 is SMNVEV (reference sequence). The length of the CDR3 is 13 residues. CDR3 nucleotides: TGTGCCAGCAGTCCACGAGTCACCTACGAGCAGTACTTC. Its translation: CASSPRVTYEQYF.

By frequency in the sample, this clone is medium-sized. This chain links TRBV28 with TRBJ1-1; weak D call: TRBD1 (5 bases). CDR1 is MDHEN, CDR2 SYDVKM, per germline. V was shortened by 7 bases and J by 7 bases, with 16 bases between the two germline ends. This CDR3 is built from 13 residues. CDR3 protein: CASIAVGEGEAFF. CDR3 DNA: TGTGCCAGCATCGCTGTAGGGGAGGGTGAAGCTTTCTTT.

The V call is TRBV25-1, the J call TRBJ2-1, with no clear D. The V gene's germline CDR1 is MGHDK and CDR2 SYGVNS. The CDR3 is made up of 14 amino acids. Trimming left V 4 bases short and J 0 bases short, with 7 bases between. As DNA, the CDR3 is TGTGCCAGCAGTGGTAGCTACTCCTACAATGAGCAGTTCTTC. It yields the protein CASSGSYSYNEQFF. Together with reference TRBV25-1 and TRBJ2-1, the CDR3 gives the full variable domain: EADIYQTPRYLVIGTGKKITLECSQTMGHDKMYWYQQDPGMELHLIHYSYGVNSTEKGDLSSESTVSRIRTEHFPLTLESARPSHTSQYLCASSGSYSYNEQFFGPGTRLTVL.

This rearrangement joins TRBV19 to TRBJ2-2; a weak D match, TRBD1 (6 bases). Germline CDR1 LNHDA, CDR2 SQIVND (reference sequence). Trimming removed 3 bases from V and 4 bases from J, with 12 bases in between. The CDR3 is 15 residues long. The DNA of the CDR3 is TGTGCCAGTAGTATCTCTCCAGGGGCCACCGGGGAGCTGTTTTTT. Amino acid sequence: CASSISPGATGELFF. The full variable domain, rest sourced from reference TRBV19 and TRBJ2-2, is DGGITQSPKYLFRKEGQNVTLSCEQNLNHDAMYWYRQDPGQGLRLIYYSQIVNDFQKGDIAEGYSVSREKKESFPLTVTSAQKNPTAFYLCASSISPGATGELFFGEGSRLTVL.

This chain links TRBV28 with TRBJ2-1; 7 bases agree with TRBD1. CDR3 length equals 14 residues. The J segment lost 2 bases and the V segment lost 2 bases, leaving 0 bases of the junction unmatched. The germline CDR1 and CDR2 sequences are MDHEN and SYDVKM. The CDR3 region is CASSLQGAYNEQFF. CDR3 nucleotides: TGTGCCAGCAGTTTACAGGGGGCCTACAATGAGCAGTTCTTC. Combining the CDR3 with reference TRBV28 and TRBJ2-1 gives the whole variable domain DVKVTQSSRYLVKRTGEKVFLECVQDMDHENMFWYRQDPGLGLRLIYFSYDVKMKEKGDIPEGYSVSREKKERFSLILESASTNQTSMYLCASSLQGAYNEQFFGPGTRLTVL.

The V call is TRBV27, the J call TRBJ1-4; D may be TRBD1 (6 bases). The CDR3 spans 15 residues. Trimming stripped 1 base from V and 6 bases from J, with 12 bases between. Germline-derived CDR1 and CDR2 are MNHEY and SMNVEV (reference sequence). As DNA, the CDR3 is TGTGCCAGCAGTTTATTATCCAGGGGCGATGAAAAACTGTTTTTT. Encoded protein: CASSLLSRGDEKLFF.

V gene TRBV10-3 combines with J gene TRBJ2-3; perhaps D is TRBD1 or TRBD2 (5 bases each). The CDR3 runs to 14 residues. Germline CDR1 is ENHRY and CDR2 is SYGVKD. Trimming left V 3 bases short and J 1 base short, with 8 bases between. In DNA, the CDR3 is TGTGCCATCAGTGATGGGGGTGGCACAGATACGCAGTATTTT. Its translation is CAISDGGGTDTQYF.

The chain employs TRBV9 and TRBJ1-1, with 10 bases identical to TRBD1. Trimming removed 0 bases from V and 0 bases from J; junction bases left unmatched: 5. Germline values: CDR1 SGDLS, CDR2 YYNGEE. The CDR3 is 17 amino acids. Here the CDR3 DNA reads TGTGCCAGCAGCGTAGGCCGGACAGGGGGTTTGAACACTGAAGCTTTCTTT. Translating it yields CASSVGRTGGLNTEAFF.

This clone has a single count. The chain carries TRBV6-1 and TRBJ2-5; possibly TRBD1 for D (5 bases). V lost 2 bases, J lost 2 bases, and 15 bases lay in between. In germline, CDR1 is MNHNS, CDR2 SASEGT. The CDR3 is 16 residues long. The CDR3 DNA is TGTGCCAGCAGTGAATGGTGGCGGACAAGTCAAGAGACCCAGTACTTC. It encodes CASSEWWRTSQETQYF.

The rearrangement uses TRBV6-1 and TRBJ2-1; no firm D call. Trimming stripped 8 bases from V and 0 bases from J, with 14 bases between. This CDR3 has 15 amino acids. Germline CDR1 reads MNHNS; CDR2 reads SASEGT. CDR3 bases: TGTGCCAGCCTCCCAAACCCCAGCTCCTACAATGAGCAGTTCTTC. Translation gives CASLPNPSSYNEQFF.

The sample holds a few counts of this clone. J is TRBJ1-2 and V is TRBV19, with a weak D call TRBD1 (6 bases). The CDR3 runs 12 residues. V was pared by 7 bases and J by 2 bases, with 8 bases between. The germline V gene has CDR1 LNHDA and CDR2 SQIVND (reference sequence). Here the CDR3 reads CASTTGNYGYTF. In DNA form, the CDR3 reads TGTGCCAGTACCACAGGGAACTATGGCTACACCTTC.

This clone occurred a few times. The chain links TRBV7-2 to TRBJ1-4, with D unresolved. This CDR3 has 13 residues. Germline V gene lookup returns CDR1 SGHTA and CDR2 FQGNSA. Deletions cut 5 bases from V and 7 bases from J, with 11 bases between. For the CDR3, the DNA is TGTGCCAGCAGCCGGAGTAGGAGTGAAAAACTGTTTTTT. Its protein is CASSRSRSEKLFF.

This clone was seen more than once but under ten times. The chain has TRBV6-1 and TRBJ1-2; possible D gene TRBD1, 6 bases. CDR1 MNHNS and CDR2 SASEGT come from the germline V gene. The ends were cut back, 8 bases at V and 8 bases at J, with 21 bases in the middle. The CDR3 loop spans 14 amino acids. The CDR3 DNA sequence: TGTGCCAGCTCCCGGACAGACGCTTCCAGCGGCTACACCTTC. Protein product: CASSRTDASSGYTF.

The chain is built from TRBV9 and TRBJ1-3; 8 nucleotides align to TRBD1. V lost 0 bases to trimming and J lost 8 bases; unmatched junction nucleotides: 7. Germline CDR1 is SGDLS and CDR2 is YYNGEE. The CDR3 covers 15 residues. The CDR3 protein is CASSVVAGGADTIYF. Here the CDR3 DNA reads TGTGCCAGCAGCGTAGTAGCAGGGGGCGCAGACACCATATATTTT.

The rearrangement uses TRBV15 and TRBJ1-2; TRBD1 is a possible D gene (6 bases). CDR3 length equals 13 residues. Trimming pared 1 base from V and 8 bases from J, leaving 11 bases between. Germline V CDR1 and CDR2: LNHNV, YYDKDF (reference sequence). In nucleotides, the CDR3 is TGTGCCACCAGCAGAGCACAGGGTGTAGGCTACACCTTC. Translating gives CATSRAQGVGYTF.

The chain carries TRBV7-2 and TRBJ2-7; no clear D gene. Germline CDR1 SGHTA, CDR2 FQGNSA. This CDR3 contains 14 residues. Trimming cost V 0 bases and J 3 bases, with 9 bases left between them. The CDR3 reads CASSLAPGRYEQYF. As DNA, the CDR3 is TGTGCCAGCAGCTTAGCACCGGGCCGCTACGAGCAGTACTTC.

The chain is built from TRBV2 and TRBJ2-5; D possibly corresponds to TRBD2 (6 bases). The CDR3 is 14 amino acids. Trimming took 11 bases from V and 8 from J, leaving 24 bases between them. Germline CDR1 is SNHLY and CDR2 is FYNNEI. CDR3: CAAITGTEVVTQYF. The CDR3 DNA is TGTGCCGCCATCACCGGGACTGAGGTAGTTACCCAGTACTTC.

The chain couples TRBV9 to TRBJ1-4, with 9 nucleotides matching TRBD1. V was clipped by 7 bases and J by 8 bases; unmatched bases: 9. The CDR3 contains 14 residues. CDR1 and CDR2 (germline): SGDLS, YYNGEE. The CDR3 sequence is CASSGTGKDEKLFF. In DNA form, the CDR3 reads TGTGCCAGCTCAGGGACAGGGAAAGACGAAAAACTGTTTTTT. Combining the CDR3 with reference TRBV9 and TRBJ1-4 gives the whole variable domain DSGVTQTPKHLITATGQRVTLRCSPRSGDLSVYWYQQSLDQGLQFLIQYYNGEERAKGNILERFSAQQFPDLHSELNLSSLELGDSALYFCASSGTGKDEKLFFGSGTQLSVL.